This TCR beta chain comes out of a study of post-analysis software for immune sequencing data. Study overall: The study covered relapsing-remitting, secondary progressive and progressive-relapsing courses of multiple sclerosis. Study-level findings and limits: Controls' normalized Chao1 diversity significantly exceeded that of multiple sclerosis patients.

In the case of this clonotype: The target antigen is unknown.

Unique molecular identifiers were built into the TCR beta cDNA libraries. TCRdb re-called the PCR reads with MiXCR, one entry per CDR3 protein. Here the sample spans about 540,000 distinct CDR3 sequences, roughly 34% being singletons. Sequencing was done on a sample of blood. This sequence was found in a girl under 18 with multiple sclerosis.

For the CDR3, the DNA is TGTGCCACGGGGACAGGAAATTACGAGCAGTACTTC. Protein sequence: CATGTGNYEQYF. This sequence joins TRBV10-3 and TRBJ2-7; TRBD1 matches at 8 bases. In germline, CDR1 is ENHRY, CDR2 SYGVKD. Unmatched junction bases numbered 6, after V lost 10 bases and J lost 4 bases. CDR3 size: 12 residues.